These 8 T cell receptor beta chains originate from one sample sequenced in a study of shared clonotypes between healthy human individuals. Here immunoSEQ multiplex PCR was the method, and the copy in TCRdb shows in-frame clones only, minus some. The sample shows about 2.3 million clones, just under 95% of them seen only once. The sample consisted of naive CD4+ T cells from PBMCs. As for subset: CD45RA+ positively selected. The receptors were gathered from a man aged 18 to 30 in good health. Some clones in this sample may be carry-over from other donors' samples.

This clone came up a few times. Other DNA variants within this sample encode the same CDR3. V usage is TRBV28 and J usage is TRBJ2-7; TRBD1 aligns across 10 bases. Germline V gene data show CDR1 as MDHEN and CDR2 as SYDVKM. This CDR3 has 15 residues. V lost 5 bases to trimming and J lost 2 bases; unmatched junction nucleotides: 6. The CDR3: CASSPPGTGAYEQYF. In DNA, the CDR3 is TGTGCCAGCAGTCCCCCCGGGACAGGGGCCTACGAGCAGTACTTC.

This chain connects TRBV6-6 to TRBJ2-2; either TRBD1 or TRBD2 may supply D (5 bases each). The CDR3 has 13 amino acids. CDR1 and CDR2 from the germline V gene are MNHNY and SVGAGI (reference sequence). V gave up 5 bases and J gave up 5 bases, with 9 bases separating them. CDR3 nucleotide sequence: TGTGCCAGCAGTCCCGAGGGGACCGGGGAGCTGTTTTTT. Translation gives CASSPEGTGELFF.

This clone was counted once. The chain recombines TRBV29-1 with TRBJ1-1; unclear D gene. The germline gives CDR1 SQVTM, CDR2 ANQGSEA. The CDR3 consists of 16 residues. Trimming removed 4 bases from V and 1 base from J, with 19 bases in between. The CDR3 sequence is CSVARDRILSNTEAFF. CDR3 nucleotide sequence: TGCAGCGTTGCTCGAGACCGGATCCTTTCGAACACTGAAGCTTTCTTT. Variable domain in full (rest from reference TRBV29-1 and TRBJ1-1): SAVISQKPSRDICQRGTSLTIQCQVDSQVTMMFWYRQQPGQSLTLIATANQGSEATYESGFVIDKFPISRPNLTFSTLTVSNMSPEDSSIYLCSVARDRILSNTEAFFGQGTRLTVV.

Written as DNA, the CDR3 is TGCGCCAGCAGCTTGGCCGACAGGGACAGACGGTCTTCTGGCTACACCTTC. Translating it yields CASSLADRDRRSSGYTF. The V gene is TRBV5-1, the J gene TRBJ1-2; 7 bases agree with TRBD1. The germline CDR1 and CDR2 sequences are SGHRS and YFSETQ. V trimming: 0 bases; J trimming: 7 bases; junction bases outside the gene matches: 15. The CDR3 sequence is 17 residues long.

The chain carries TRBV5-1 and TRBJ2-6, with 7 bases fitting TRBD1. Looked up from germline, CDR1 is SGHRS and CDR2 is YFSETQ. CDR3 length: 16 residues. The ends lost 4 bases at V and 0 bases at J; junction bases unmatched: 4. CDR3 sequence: CASSPGTDSGANVLTF. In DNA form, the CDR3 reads TGCGCCAGCAGCCCGGGGACAGACTCTGGGGCCAACGTCCTGACTTTC.

The CDR3 sequence is CASSPRLAGGKDEQFF. The DNA of the CDR3 is TGTGCCAGCAGTCCCCGACTAGCGGGAGGTAAGGATGAGCAGTTCTTC. The rearrangement links TRBV6-6 to TRBJ2-1; 13 nucleotides align to TRBD2. Per germline, CDR1 MNHNY and CDR2 SVGAGI (reference sequence). The V segment lost 5 bases and the J segment 8 bases; nucleotides outside the gene matches: 9. This CDR3 has 16 residues.

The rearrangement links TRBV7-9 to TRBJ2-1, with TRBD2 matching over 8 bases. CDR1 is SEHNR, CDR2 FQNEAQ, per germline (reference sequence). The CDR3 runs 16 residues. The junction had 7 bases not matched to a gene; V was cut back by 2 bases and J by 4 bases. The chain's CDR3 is CASSLLRAGDYNEQFF. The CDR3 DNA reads TGTGCCAGCAGCTTATTAAGAGCGGGAGATTACAATGAGCAGTTCTTC.

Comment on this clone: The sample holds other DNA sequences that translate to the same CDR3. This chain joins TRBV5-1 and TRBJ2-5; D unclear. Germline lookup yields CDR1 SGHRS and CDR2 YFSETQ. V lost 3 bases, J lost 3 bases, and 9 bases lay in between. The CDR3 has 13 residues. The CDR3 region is CASSSGPEETQYF. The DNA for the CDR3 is TGCGCCAGCAGCTCGGGTCCGGAAGAGACCCAGTACTTC.